This TCR beta chain was retrieved from a study of PD-1 blockade in classical Hodgkin lymphoma. Study-wide findings and caveats: Baseline diversity resembling that of newly diagnosed patients was seen in complete responders.

V gave up 3 bases and J gave up 0 bases; unmatched junction bases: 7. The CDR3 is 16 residues long. CDR1 and CDR2 (germline): GTSNPN, SVGIG (reference sequence). Only a few counts were recorded for this clone. Its antigen remains unidentified. The repertoire was sequenced with immunoSEQ multiplex PCR; TCRdb's copy has only in-frame clones and lacks some. The sample includes around 25,000 clones, nearly 80% of them seen just once. Each and every patient relapsed after autologous stem cell transplantation, and patients got differing brentuximab vedotin exposure. The chain is built from TRBV30 and TRBJ2-4; 8 bases are shared with TRBD2. The material sequenced was peripheral blood mononuclear cells (PBMCs), taken at baseline. The TCR comes from a human donor with classical Hodgkin lymphoma. The CDR3 sequence is CAWRKSGSLAKNIQYF. The CDR3 bases are TGTGCCTGGAGGAAGAGCGGGAGTCTAGCCAAAAACATTCAGTACTTC.